A selection of T cell receptor beta chains follows, all from one sample in a study of T cell changes during pregnancy in multiple sclerosis. Sequenced by immunoSEQ multiplex PCR; TCRdb stores in-frame clones only, minus some. The sample has approximately 110,000 clones; more than 85% are singletons. Source: peripheral blood, taken after pregnancy. Source of these receptors: a female donor with multiple sclerosis, enrolled in a pregnancy study. The CDR3 runs from the conserved cysteine through the conserved F or W. The D gene is left open where the match is weak. Size tells how often a clone was seen (once, few, many) or the class of an expanded clone, and some rows leave it out.

j_gene: TRBJ2-2; len: 15; d_gene: -; abundance: -; v_gene: TRBV5-4; CDR3nt: TGTGCCAGCAGCTTGAAGACAGTGAACACCGGGGAGCTGTTTTTT; CDR3aa: CASSLKTVNTGELFF
j_gene: TRBJ2-1; len: 18; d_gene: TRBD2; abundance: -; v_gene: TRBV4-2; CDR3nt: TGTGCCAGCAGCCAAGAAGGACGAGCTAGCGGGGGGGGTAATGAGCAGTTCTTC; CDR3aa: CASSQEGRASGGGNEQFF
j_gene: TRBJ1-1; len: 15; d_gene: -; abundance: -; v_gene: TRBV15; CDR3nt: TGTGCCACCAGCAGAGATCGCAGGGATAGCACTGAAGCTTTCTTT; CDR3aa: CATSRDRRDSTEAFF
j_gene: TRBJ2-2; len: 14; d_gene: TRBD2; abundance: -; v_gene: TRBV30; CDR3nt: TGTGCCTGGAGTCGGGACTATTACACCGGGGAGCTGTTTTTT; CDR3aa: CAWSRDYYTGELFF
j_gene: TRBJ2-5; len: 15; d_gene: -; abundance: -; v_gene: TRBV6-1; CDR3nt: TGTGCCAGCAGTGGCAGGGGGGCGGACCAAGAGACCCAGTACTTC; CDR3aa: CASSGRGADQETQYF
j_gene: TRBJ1-1; len: 13; d_gene: -; abundance: once; v_gene: TRBV28; CDR3nt: TGTGCCAGCAGTTCAGGAATGAACACTGAAGCTTTCTTT; CDR3aa: CASSSGMNTEAFF
j_gene: TRBJ2-3; len: 14; d_gene: -; abundance: -; v_gene: TRBV5-1; CDR3nt: TGCGCCAGCAGGTTCGGGACATACACAGATACGCAGTATTTT; CDR3aa: CASRFGTYTDTQYF
j_gene: TRBJ2-1; len: 15; d_gene: TRBD1; abundance: -; v_gene: TRBV11-3; CDR3nt: TGTGCCAGCGGCGATTGGGACAGGGGGCGCAATGAGCAGTTCTTC; CDR3aa: CASGDWDRGRNEQFF
j_gene: TRBJ2-1; len: 13; d_gene: TRBD1; abundance: -; v_gene: TRBV2; CDR3nt: TGTGCCAGCAAAGGACAGGGGGCTAATGAGCAGTTCTTC; CDR3aa: CASKGQGANEQFF
j_gene: TRBJ1-2; len: 13; d_gene: -; abundance: -; v_gene: TRBV5-6; CDR3nt: TGTGCCAGCAGCTCGGGACACGACTATGGCTACACCTTC; CDR3aa: CASSSGHDYGYTF
j_gene: TRBJ2-1; len: 14; d_gene: TRBD2; abundance: -; v_gene: TRBV5-1; CDR3nt: TGCGCCAGCAGCCGCAGGGCGGGGGGCAATGAGCAGTTCTTC; CDR3aa: CASSRRAGGNEQFF
j_gene: TRBJ1-6; len: 15; d_gene: -; abundance: -; v_gene: TRBV9; CDR3nt: TGTGCCAGCAGCGCCTCAGGTTCGGTCAATTCACCCCTCCACTTT; CDR3aa: CASSASGSVNSPLHF
j_gene: TRBJ1-4; len: 15; d_gene: TRBD1; abundance: -; v_gene: TRBV9; CDR3nt: TGTGCCAGCAGCGGGACAGGCTCCCTTAATGAAAAACTGTTTTTT; CDR3aa: CASSGTGSLNEKLFF
j_gene: TRBJ1-1; len: 16; d_gene: -; abundance: -; v_gene: TRBV2; CDR3nt: TGTGCCAGCAGTGTATGGGAGCTTCGCATGAACACTGAAGCTTTCTTT; CDR3aa: CASSVWELRMNTEAFF
j_gene: TRBJ2-7; len: 18; d_gene: TRBD2; abundance: -; v_gene: TRBV7-8; CDR3nt: TGTGCCAGCAGCTTAGGTTGGGGCGAGGGGTCGGGAGGCTACGAGCAGTACTTC; CDR3aa: CASSLGWGEGSGGYEQYF
j_gene: TRBJ1-1; len: 15; d_gene: -; abundance: -; v_gene: TRBV18; CDR3nt: TGTGCCAGCTCACCGGGGGAGGGAAGAATCACTGAAGCTTTCTTT; CDR3aa: CASSPGEGRITEAFF
j_gene: TRBJ2-7; len: 15; d_gene: TRBD1; abundance: -; v_gene: TRBV5-4; CDR3nt: TGTGCCAGCACCCGCAGGACAGGGGGCGTTTACGAGCAGTACTTC; CDR3aa: CASTRRTGGVYEQYF
j_gene: TRBJ1-5; len: 11; d_gene: -; abundance: once; v_gene: TRBV20-1; CDR3nt: TGCAGTGCTAGAGATCGCAGGGCCCAGCATTTT; CDR3aa: CSARDRRAQHF